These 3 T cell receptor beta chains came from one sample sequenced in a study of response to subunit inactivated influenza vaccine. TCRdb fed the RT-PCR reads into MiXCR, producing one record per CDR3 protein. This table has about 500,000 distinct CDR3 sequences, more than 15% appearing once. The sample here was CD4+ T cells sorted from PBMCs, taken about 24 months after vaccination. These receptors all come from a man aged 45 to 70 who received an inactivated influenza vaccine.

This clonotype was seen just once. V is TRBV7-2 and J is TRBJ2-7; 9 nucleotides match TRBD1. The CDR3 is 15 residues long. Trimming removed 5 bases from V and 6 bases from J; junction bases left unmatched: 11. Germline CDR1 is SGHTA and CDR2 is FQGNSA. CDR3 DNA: TGTGCCAGCAGCCTCACCGGGACAGGGTTGGGCGAGCAGTACTTC. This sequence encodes CASSLTGTGLGEQYF.

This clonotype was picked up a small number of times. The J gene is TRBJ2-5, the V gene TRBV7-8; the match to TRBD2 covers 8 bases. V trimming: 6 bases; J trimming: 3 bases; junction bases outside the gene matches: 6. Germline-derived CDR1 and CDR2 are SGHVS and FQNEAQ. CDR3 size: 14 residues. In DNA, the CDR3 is TGTGCCAGCAGTCCAGACGGGGGGGAAGAGACCCAGTACTTC. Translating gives CASSPDGGEETQYF.

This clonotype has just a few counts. Written as DNA, the CDR3 is TGTGCCATCAGTGAGCTCTACGGGACAGATACGCAGTATTTT. This codes for CAISELYGTDTQYF. V usage is TRBV10-3 and J usage is TRBJ2-3; D call uncertain. CDR1 ENHRY and CDR2 SYGVKD come from the germline V gene. V lost 2 bases and J lost 3, with 9 bases in between. The CDR3 sequence is 14 residues long.